This record looks at one T cell receptor beta chain sequence and its context. This sample was included in a study of blood T cell repertoires in COVID-19. In the study overall: Some COVID-19 samples were acute and others convalescent; all came from the United States, Italy and Spain.

TCRdb keeps only in-frame clones here, not all; method: immunoSEQ multiplex PCR. The table includes fewer than 350,000 clones, 80% to 95% detected once. This CDR3 has 16 residues. The germline V gene encodes CDR1 SGHTA and CDR2 FQGTGA. J lost 1 base, V lost 5 bases, and 8 bases had no gene match. Sequenced: peripheral blood. The source of this sequence is a woman in her 30s with COVID-19, enrolled during active disease. The chain has TRBV7-3 and TRBJ2-4; 7 nucleotides align to TRBD2. CDR3: CASSPRGGSAKNIQYF. As DNA, the CDR3 is TGTGCCAGCAGCCCACGGGGCGGGAGCGCCAAAAACATTCAGTACTTC.